This TCR beta chain was documented in a study of T cell responses to AZD1222 COVID-19 vaccine. Study-wide findings and caveats: Spike-wide coverage was observed for vaccine-associated CD4 TCRs, with dominant responses at 160-218 and 743-854. Unmutated variant regions are reportedly the target of nearly half of TCRs that are spike-specific.

On this clone itself: The antigen remains unidentified.

The CDR3 covers 14 residues. V lost 7 bases and J 6 bases, leaving 16 bases between the germline ends. Germline loops: CDR1 LNHDA, CDR2 SQIVND (reference sequence). The table came from immunoSEQ multiplex PCR; TCRdb's copy has only in-frame clones and leaves some out. The data show 150,000 to 180,000 clones, with around 90% seen just once and approximately 17% held by the top ten. The material sequenced was peripheral blood, taken on day 0 of AZD1222 vaccination. The TCR originated in an adult in good health. The chain joins TRBV19 to TRBJ1-5, with D perhaps matching TRBD1 (6 bases). CDR3 bases: TGTGCCAGTAACTCAGGGACAACTATTCAGCCCCAGCATTTT. Encoded protein: CASNSGTTIQPQHF.